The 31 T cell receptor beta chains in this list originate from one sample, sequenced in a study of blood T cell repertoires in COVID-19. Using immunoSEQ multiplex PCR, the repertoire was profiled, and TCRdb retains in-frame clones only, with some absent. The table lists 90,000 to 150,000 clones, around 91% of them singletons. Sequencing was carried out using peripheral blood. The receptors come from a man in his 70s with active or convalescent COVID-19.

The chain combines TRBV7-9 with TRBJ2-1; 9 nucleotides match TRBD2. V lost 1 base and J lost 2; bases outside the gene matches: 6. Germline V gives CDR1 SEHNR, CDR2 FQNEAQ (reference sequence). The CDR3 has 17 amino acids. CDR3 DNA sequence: TGTGCCAGCAGCTTAGGGGTAGCGGGAGCCCCCTACAATGAGCAGTTCTTC. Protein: CASSLGVAGAPYNEQFF.

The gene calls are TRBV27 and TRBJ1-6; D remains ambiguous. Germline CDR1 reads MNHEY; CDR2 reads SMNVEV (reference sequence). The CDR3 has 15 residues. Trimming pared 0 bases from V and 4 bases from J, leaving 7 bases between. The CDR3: CASSLSWPYNSPLHF. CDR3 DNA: TGTGCCAGCAGTTTATCGTGGCCGTATAATTCACCCCTCCACTTT.

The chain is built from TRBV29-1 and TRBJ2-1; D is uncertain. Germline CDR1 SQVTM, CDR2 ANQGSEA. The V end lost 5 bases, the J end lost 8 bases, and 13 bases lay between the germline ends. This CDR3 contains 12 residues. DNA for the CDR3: TGCAGCGTTCCCTTTGTTGCAGATGAGCAGTTCTTC. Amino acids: CSVPFVADEQFF.

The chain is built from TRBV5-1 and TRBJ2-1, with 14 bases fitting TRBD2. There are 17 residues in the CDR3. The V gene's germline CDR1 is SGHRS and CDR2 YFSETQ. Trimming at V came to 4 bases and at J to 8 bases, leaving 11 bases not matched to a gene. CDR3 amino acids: CASSLGLAGAAGDEQFF. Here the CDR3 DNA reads TGCGCCAGCAGCCTGGGACTAGCGGGAGCTGCGGGGGATGAGCAGTTCTTC.

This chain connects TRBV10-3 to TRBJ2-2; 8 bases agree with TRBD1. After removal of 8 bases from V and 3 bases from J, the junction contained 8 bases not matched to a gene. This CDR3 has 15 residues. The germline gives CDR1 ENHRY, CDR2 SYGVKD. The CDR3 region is CAIREGQGYTGELFF. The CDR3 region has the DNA TGTGCCATCCGGGAAGGACAGGGCTACACCGGGGAGCTGTTTTTT.

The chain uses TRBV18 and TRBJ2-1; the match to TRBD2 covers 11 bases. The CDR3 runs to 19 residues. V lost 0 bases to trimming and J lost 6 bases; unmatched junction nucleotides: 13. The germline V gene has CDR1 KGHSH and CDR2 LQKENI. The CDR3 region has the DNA TGTGCCAGCTCACCACCGGGGGCATTAGCGGGAGGGCCTGGCAATGAGCAGTTCTTC. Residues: CASSPPGALAGGPGNEQFF.

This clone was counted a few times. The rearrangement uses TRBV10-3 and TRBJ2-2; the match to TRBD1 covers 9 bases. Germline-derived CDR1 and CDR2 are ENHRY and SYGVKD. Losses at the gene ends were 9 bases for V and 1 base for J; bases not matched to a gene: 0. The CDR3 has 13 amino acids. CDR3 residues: CAMGQGNTGELFF. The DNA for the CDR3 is TGTGCCATGGGACAGGGGAACACCGGGGAGCTGTTTTTT.

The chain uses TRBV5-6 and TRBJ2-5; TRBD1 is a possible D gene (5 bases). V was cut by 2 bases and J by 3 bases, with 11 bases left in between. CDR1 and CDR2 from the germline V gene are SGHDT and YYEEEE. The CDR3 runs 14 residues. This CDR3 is CASSFLDSEETQYF. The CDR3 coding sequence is TGTGCCAGCAGCTTTCTCGACAGCGAAGAGACCCAGTACTTC.

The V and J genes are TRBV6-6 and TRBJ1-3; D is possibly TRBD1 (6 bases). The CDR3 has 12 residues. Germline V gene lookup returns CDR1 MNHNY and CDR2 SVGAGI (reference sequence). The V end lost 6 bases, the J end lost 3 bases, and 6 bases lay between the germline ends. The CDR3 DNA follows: TGTGCCAGCAGACAGGGTGGAAACACCATATATTTT. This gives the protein CASRQGGNTIYF.

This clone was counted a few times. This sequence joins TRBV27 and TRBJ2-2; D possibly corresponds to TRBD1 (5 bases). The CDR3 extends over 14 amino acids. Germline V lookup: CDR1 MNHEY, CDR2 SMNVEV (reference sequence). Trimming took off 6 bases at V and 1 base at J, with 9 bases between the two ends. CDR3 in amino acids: CASSLGQNTGELFF. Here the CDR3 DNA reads TGTGCCAGCAGCCTTGGACAGAACACCGGGGAGCTGTTTTTT.

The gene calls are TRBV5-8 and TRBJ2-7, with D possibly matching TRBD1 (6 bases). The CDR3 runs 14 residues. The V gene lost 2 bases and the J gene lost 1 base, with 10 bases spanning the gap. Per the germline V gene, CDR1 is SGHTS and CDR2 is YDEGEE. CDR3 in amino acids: CASSFGRGSYEQYF. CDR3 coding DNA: TGTGCCAGCAGCTTTGGCAGGGGTTCCTACGAGCAGTACTTC.

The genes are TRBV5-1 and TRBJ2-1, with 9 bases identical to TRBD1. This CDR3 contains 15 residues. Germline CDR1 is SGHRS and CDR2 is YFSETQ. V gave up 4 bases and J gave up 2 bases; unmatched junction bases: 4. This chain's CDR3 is CASSTGQGPYNEQFF. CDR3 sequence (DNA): TGCGCCAGCAGCACGGGACAGGGTCCCTACAATGAGCAGTTCTTC. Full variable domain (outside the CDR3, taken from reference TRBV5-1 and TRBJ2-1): KAGVTQTPRYLIKTRGQQVTLSCSPISGHRSVSWYQQTPGQGLQFLFEYFSETQRNKGNFPGRFSGRQFSNSRSEMNVSTLELGDSALYLCASSTGQGPYNEQFFGPGTRLTVL.

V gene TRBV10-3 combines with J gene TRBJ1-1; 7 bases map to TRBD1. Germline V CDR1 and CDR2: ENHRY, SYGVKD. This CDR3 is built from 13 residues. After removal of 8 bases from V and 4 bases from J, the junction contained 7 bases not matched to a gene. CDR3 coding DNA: TGTGCCATCGGAGGTCAGGGGGGCACTGAAGCTTTCTTT. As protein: CAIGGQGGTEAFF.

CDR3 coding DNA: TGCAGCGTACAGACCGATTCCTCCTACGAGCAGTACTTC. Its protein product is CSVQTDSSYEQYF. This chain links TRBV29-1 with TRBJ2-7; no reliable D call. The CDR3 consists of 13 residues. Trimming pared 6 bases from V and 0 bases from J, leaving 12 bases between. The germline V gene has CDR1 SQVTM and CDR2 ANQGSEA.

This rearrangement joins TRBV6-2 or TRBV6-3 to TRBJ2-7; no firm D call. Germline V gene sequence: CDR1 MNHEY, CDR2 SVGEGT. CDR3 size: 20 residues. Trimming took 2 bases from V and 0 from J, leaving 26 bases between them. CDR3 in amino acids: CASSYVGLVWRRRSSYEQYF. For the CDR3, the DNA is TGTGCCAGCAGTTACGTCGGGTTAGTCTGGCGACGACGCAGCTCCTACGAGCAGTACTTC.

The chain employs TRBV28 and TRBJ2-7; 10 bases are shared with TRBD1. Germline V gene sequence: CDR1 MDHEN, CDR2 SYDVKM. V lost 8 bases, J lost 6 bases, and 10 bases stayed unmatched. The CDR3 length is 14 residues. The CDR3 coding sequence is TGTGCCAGCCGTCCAGGGACAGGGGTCCCCGAGCAGTACTTC. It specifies CASRPGTGVPEQYF.

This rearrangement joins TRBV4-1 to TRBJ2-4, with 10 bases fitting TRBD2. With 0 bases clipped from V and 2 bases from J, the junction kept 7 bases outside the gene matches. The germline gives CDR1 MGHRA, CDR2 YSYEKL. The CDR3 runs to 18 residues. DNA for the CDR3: TGCGCCAGCAGCCAAGAATGGACGACTAGCGGGTCCAAAAACATTCAGTACTTC. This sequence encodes CASSQEWTTSGSKNIQYF.

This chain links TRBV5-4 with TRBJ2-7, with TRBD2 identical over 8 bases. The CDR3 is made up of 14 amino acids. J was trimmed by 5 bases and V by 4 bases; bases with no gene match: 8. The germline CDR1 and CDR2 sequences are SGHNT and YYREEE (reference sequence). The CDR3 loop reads CASSPSGRQDEQYF. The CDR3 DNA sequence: TGTGCCAGCAGCCCTAGCGGGCGCCAGGACGAGCAGTACTTC.

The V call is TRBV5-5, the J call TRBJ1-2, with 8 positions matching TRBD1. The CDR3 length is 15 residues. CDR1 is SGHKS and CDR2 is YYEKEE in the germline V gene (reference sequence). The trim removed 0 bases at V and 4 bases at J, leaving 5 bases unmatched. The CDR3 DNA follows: TGTGCCAGCAGCTTGGCGGGGACAGGTGCCTATGGCTACACCTTC. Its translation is CASSLAGTGAYGYTF.

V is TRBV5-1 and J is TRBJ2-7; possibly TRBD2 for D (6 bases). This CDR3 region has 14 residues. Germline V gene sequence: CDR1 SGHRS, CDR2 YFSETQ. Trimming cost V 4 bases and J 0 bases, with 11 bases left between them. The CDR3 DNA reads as TGCGCCAGCAGCGCGGACGGGAGCTCCTACGAGCAGTACTTC. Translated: CASSADGSSYEQYF. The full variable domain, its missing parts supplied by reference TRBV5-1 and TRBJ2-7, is KAGVTQTPRYLIKTRGQQVTLSCSPISGHRSVSWYQQTPGQGLQFLFEYFSETQRNKGNFPGRFSGRQFSNSRSEMNVSTLELGDSALYLCASSADGSSYEQYFGPGTRLTVT.

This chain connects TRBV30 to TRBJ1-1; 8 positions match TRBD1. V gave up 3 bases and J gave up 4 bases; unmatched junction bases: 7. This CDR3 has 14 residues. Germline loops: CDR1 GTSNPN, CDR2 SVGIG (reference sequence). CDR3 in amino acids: CAWRRGQGGTEAFF. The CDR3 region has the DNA TGTGCCTGGAGGAGAGGACAGGGTGGCACTGAAGCTTTCTTT.

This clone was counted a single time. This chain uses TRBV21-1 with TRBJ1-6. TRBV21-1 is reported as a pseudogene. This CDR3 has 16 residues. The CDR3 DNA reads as TGTGCCAGCAGCAAAGTGTGGCGGGGAAACCGCTCACCCCTCCACTTT. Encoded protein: CASSKVWRGNRSPLHF.

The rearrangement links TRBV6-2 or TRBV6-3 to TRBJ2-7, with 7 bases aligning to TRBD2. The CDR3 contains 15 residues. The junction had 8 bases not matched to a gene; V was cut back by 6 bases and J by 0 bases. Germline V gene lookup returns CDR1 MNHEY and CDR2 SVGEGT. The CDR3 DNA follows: TGTGCCAGCAGCTGGGGGGGGACTGGCTCCTACGAGCAGTACTTC. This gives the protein CASSWGGTGSYEQYF.

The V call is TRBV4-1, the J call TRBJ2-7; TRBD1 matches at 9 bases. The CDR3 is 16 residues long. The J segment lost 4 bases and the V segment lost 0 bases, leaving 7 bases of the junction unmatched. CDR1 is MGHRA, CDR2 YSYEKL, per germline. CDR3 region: CASSQEAGTGRYEQYF. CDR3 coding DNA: TGCGCCAGCAGCCAAGAGGCCGGGACAGGGAGGTACGAGCAGTACTTC.

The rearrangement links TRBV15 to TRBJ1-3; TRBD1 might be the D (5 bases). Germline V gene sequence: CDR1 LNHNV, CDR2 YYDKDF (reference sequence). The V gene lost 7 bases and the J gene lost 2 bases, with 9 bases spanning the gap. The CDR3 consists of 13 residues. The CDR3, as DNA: TGTGCCACCACTGCAGGGACTGGAAACACCATATATTTT. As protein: CATTAGTGNTIYF.

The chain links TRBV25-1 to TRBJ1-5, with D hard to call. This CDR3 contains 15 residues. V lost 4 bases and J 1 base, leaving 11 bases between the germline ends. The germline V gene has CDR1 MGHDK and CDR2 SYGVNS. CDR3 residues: CASSAERGSNQPQHF. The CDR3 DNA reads TGTGCCAGCAGTGCAGAGCGGGGAAGCAATCAGCCCCAGCATTTT.

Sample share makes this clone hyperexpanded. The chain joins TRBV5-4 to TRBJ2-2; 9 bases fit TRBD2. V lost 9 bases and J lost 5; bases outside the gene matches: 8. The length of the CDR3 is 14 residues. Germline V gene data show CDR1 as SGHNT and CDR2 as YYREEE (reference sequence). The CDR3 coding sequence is TGTGCCACCCTGCCAGCGGGAGGAACCGGGGAGCTGTTTTTT. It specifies CATLPAGGTGELFF.

The CDR3 bases are TGTGCCAGCAGGTCCCGAGGGACAGGGCGCTATGGCTACACCTTC. Encoded protein: CASRSRGTGRYGYTF. This chain connects TRBV28 to TRBJ1-2; 9 bases line up with TRBD1. The length of the CDR3 is 15 residues. Per germline, CDR1 MDHEN and CDR2 SYDVKM. The J segment lost 4 bases and the V segment lost 6 bases, leaving 9 bases of the junction unmatched.

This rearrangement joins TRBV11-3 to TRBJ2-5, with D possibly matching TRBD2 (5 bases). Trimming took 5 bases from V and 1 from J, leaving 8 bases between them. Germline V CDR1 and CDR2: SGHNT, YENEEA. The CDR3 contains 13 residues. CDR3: CASSRRPQETQYF. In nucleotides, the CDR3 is TGTGCCAGCAGCAGGAGGCCCCAAGAGACCCAGTACTTC.

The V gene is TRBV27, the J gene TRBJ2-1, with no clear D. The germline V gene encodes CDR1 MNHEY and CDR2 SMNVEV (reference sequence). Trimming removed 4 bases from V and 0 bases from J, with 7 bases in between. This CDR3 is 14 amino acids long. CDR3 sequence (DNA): TGTGCCAGCAGTTCGCACGGCTCCTACAATGAGCAGTTCTTC. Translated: CASSSHGSYNEQFF.

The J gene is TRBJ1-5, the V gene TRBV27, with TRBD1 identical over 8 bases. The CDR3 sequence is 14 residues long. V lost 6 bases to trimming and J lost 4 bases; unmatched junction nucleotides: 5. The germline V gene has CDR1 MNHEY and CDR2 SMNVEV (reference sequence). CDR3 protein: CASSLRGRNQPQHF. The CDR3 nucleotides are TGTGCCAGCAGCCTCAGGGGGCGGAATCAGCCCCAGCATTTT.